The 26 T cell receptor beta chains below all came from one sample that was sequenced in a study of T-cell reconstitution after alpha-beta-depleted transplantation in children. For TCRbeta, the library was prepared with unique molecular identifiers. TCRdb reprocessed the PCR reads via MiXCR and lists one record per CDR3 protein. The sample holds some 500,000 distinct CDR3 sequences, about 17% seen once. Sequencing was performed on PBMCs from the stem cell graft donor, taken from the stem cell graft. The receptors stem from a human donor who donated a stem cell graft to a child with acute lymphoblastic leukemia.

This clonotype was picked up a small number of times. The chain is built from TRBV27 and TRBJ2-7; D tentatively fits TRBD1 or TRBD2 (5 bases each). The length of the CDR3 is 14 residues. CDR1 is MNHEY and CDR2 is SMNVEV in the germline V gene (reference sequence). Trimming left V 5 bases short and J 7 bases short, with 18 bases between. In DNA form, the CDR3 reads TGTGCCAGCAGTCTCGGGACCGCTTTTGGGGAGCAGTACTTC. It yields the protein CASSLGTAFGEQYF.

This clonotype was counted only a few times. The chain employs TRBV10-2 and TRBJ2-1, with D perhaps matching TRBD1 or TRBD2 (5 bases each). Germline V gene sequence: CDR1 WSHSY, CDR2 SAAADI. Trimming shortened V by 1 base and J by 9 bases, and 10 bases separated the two germline ends. The CDR3 is 13 amino acids. This CDR3 is CASSEWGTSEQFF. CDR3 DNA: TGCGCCAGCAGTGAGTGGGGGACGAGTGAGCAGTTCTTC.

This sequence joins TRBV12-3 or TRBV12-4 and TRBJ2-1; 8 nucleotides align to TRBD2. The CDR3 runs to 14 residues. The junction had 7 bases not matched to a gene; V was cut back by 6 bases and J by 6 bases. The DNA of the CDR3 is TGTGCCAGCAGAACACGGGAGGGTGGCAATGAGCAGTTCTTC. Residues: CASRTREGGNEQFF.

The table lists this clonotype with a few counts. The chain recombines TRBV4-1 with TRBJ2-1, with a possible D match to TRBD2 (6 bases). The CDR3 length is 15 residues. CDR1 is MGHRA, CDR2 YSYEKL, per germline. The V gene lost 5 bases and the J gene lost 0 bases, with 11 bases spanning the gap. The CDR3 region is CASSNWRVSYNEQFF. CDR3 coding DNA: TGCGCCAGCAGCAACTGGAGGGTCTCCTACAATGAGCAGTTCTTC.

This clonotype was counted between two and nine times. V is TRBV20-1 and J is TRBJ2-7; weak D call: TRBD2 (6 bases). Looked up from germline, CDR1 is DFQATT and CDR2 is SNEGSKA (reference sequence). The CDR3 has 15 amino acids. Trimming took 0 bases from V and 0 from J, leaving 12 bases between them. This CDR3 reads CSARDHGAGSYEQYF. The CDR3, as DNA: TGCAGTGCTAGAGACCATGGAGCGGGCTCCTACGAGCAGTACTTC.

The chain links TRBV13 to TRBJ2-2; 9 nucleotides align to TRBD2. CDR3 size: 15 residues. The V segment lost 5 bases and the J segment 4 bases; nucleotides outside the gene matches: 5. Germline V gene lookup returns CDR1 PRHDT and CDR2 FYEKMQ (reference sequence). DNA for the CDR3: TGTGCCAGCAGCCATGGACTAGCGCGCACCGGGGAGCTGTTTTTT. Translated, it gives CASSHGLARTGELFF.

The table lists this clonotype with a few counts. The chain employs TRBV20-1 and TRBJ2-1; D might be TRBD2 (6 bases). CDR3 length: 15 amino acids. The V and J ends lost 5 bases and 10 bases respectively, with 24 bases between them. Germline V lookup: CDR1 DFQATT, CDR2 SNEGSKA (reference sequence). The CDR3 reads CSAPEPSEPQGEQFF. DNA of the CDR3: TGCAGTGCTCCTGAGCCTAGCGAGCCTCAAGGGGAGCAGTTCTTC.

CDR3 amino acids: CASSQGTTGGTTDTQYF. CDR3 bases: TGTGCCAGCAGCCAGGGTACTACTGGCGGGACGACAGATACGCAGTATTTT. The gene calls are TRBV4-2 and TRBJ2-3, with D maybe TRBD2 (6 bases). Between the trimmed V and J ends, which lost 3 bases and 3 bases, there was a span of 19 bases. There are 17 residues in the CDR3. Per the germline V gene, CDR1 is LGHNA and CDR2 is YNFKEQ.

V gene TRBV29-1 combines with J gene TRBJ2-2; no firm D call. Germline V gene data show CDR1 as SQVTM and CDR2 as ANQGSEA. V lost 3 bases and J 1 base, leaving 9 bases between the germline ends. The CDR3 has 14 amino acids. The CDR3 spells CSVERTKNTGELFF. CDR3 sequence (DNA): TGCAGCGTTGAGAGGACGAAGAACACCGGGGAGCTGTTTTTT.

In its sample, this clonotype was seen a few times. The chain has TRBV29-1 and TRBJ2-1, with 7 bases fitting TRBD2. CDR1 SQVTM and CDR2 ANQGSEA come from the germline V gene. The V segment lost 0 bases and the J segment 1 base; nucleotides outside the gene matches: 6. CDR3 length: 16 residues. As DNA, the CDR3 is TGCAGCGTTGAAGATCTCCCAGCGGGATCCTACAATGAGCAGTTCTTC. It specifies CSVEDLPAGSYNEQFF.

This clonotype has a handful of counts. CDR3 nucleotide sequence: TGTGCCAGCAGTTATCTGGAGGGGACATCGCCCCAGCATTTT. It specifies CASSYLEGTSPQHF. This chain uses TRBV6-5 with TRBJ1-5, with D possibly TRBD1 on 6 matching bases. Germline CDR1 and CDR2: MNHEY and SVGAGI. Trimming pared 3 bases from V and 9 bases from J, leaving 15 bases between. This CDR3 comprises 14 residues.

The chain combines TRBV7-9 with TRBJ2-4; D possibly corresponds to TRBD1 (6 bases). In germline, CDR1 is SEHNR, CDR2 FQNEAQ (reference sequence). The CDR3 is 15 amino acids. Trimming stripped 7 bases from V and 8 bases from J, with 21 bases between. The CDR3 reads CASTPQGNGVDIQYF. Written as DNA, the CDR3 is TGTGCCAGCACCCCTCAGGGGAACGGTGTGGACATTCAGTACTTC.

V and J are TRBV19 and TRBJ2-1; D is undetermined. CDR1 is LNHDA, CDR2 SQIVND, per germline (reference sequence). The germline V and J ends were trimmed by 1 base and 4 bases, with 11 bases remaining between them. This CDR3 has 15 amino acids. The CDR3 spells CASSIVSELYNEQFF. The DNA of the CDR3 is TGTGCCAGTAGTATAGTAAGCGAACTATACAATGAGCAGTTCTTC.

The V and J genes are TRBV5-1 and TRBJ2-2; TRBD2 might be the D (6 bases). Germline V CDR1 and CDR2: SGHRS, YFSETQ. The V end lost 0 bases, the J end lost 4 bases, and 13 bases lay between the germline ends. This CDR3 has 16 amino acids. The CDR3 DNA follows: TGCGCCAGCAGCTTGGTTACGGCGGGGCGCACCGGGGAGCTGTTTTTT. Translated: CASSLVTAGRTGELFF.

J is TRBJ2-1 and V is TRBV4-1; D possibly corresponds to TRBD1 (6 bases). The length of the CDR3 is 14 residues. In germline, CDR1 is MGHRA, CDR2 YSYEKL. V dropped 2 bases and J dropped 4 bases, with 9 bases sitting between them. The CDR3 loop reads CASSQLTGYNEQFF. CDR3 nucleotides: TGCGCCAGCAGCCAACTCACAGGGTACAATGAGCAGTTCTTC.

The table lists this clonotype with many counts. The chain combines TRBV6-5 with TRBJ2-6; TRBD2 might be the D (5 bases). Trimming removed 4 bases at V and 0 bases at J, with 19 bases between. Per germline, CDR1 MNHEY and CDR2 SVGAGI. CDR3 length: 19 amino acids. In DNA form, the CDR3 reads TGTGCCAGCAGTTGGCGGGTCCTACCTCTCCTCTCTGGGGCCAACGTCCTGACTTTC. Its translation: CASSWRVLPLLSGANVLTF.

This clonotype was observed a few times. The rearrangement uses TRBV6-1 and TRBJ1-2, with 11 bases lining up with TRBD1. Per the germline V gene, CDR1 is MNHNS and CDR2 is SASEGT. Trimming removed 6 bases from V and 13 bases from J; junction bases left unmatched: 13. This CDR3 is built from 14 residues. CDR3 residues: CASRERKGQGALTF. In nucleotides, the CDR3 is TGTGCCAGCAGGGAAAGAAAAGGACAGGGGGCACTCACCTTC.

The rearrangement links TRBV9 to TRBJ2-5; 7 nucleotides align to TRBD2. The CDR3 has 17 amino acids. V lost 0 bases, J lost 5 bases, and 13 bases stayed unmatched. Per the germline V gene, CDR1 is SGDLS and CDR2 is YYNGEE. CDR3 nucleotides: TGTGCCAGCAGCGTAGGAATGTGGCGGGGAGGGACGGAGACCCAGTACTTC. It encodes CASSVGMWRGGTETQYF.

This chain links TRBV10-1 with TRBJ2-2, with no clear D. Germline values: CDR1 WNHNN, CDR2 SYGVQD (reference sequence). Trimming stripped 2 bases from V and 7 bases from J, with 5 bases between. The CDR3 covers 12 residues. The CDR3 region has the DNA TGCGCCAGCAGTGAGGGTGACGGGGAGCTGTTTTTT. Translation: CASSEGDGELFF.

The J gene is TRBJ2-1, the V gene TRBV29-1; D not certain. V was shortened by 3 bases and J by 0 bases, with 9 bases between the two germline ends. CDR3 length: 14 residues. Germline V gives CDR1 SQVTM, CDR2 ANQGSEA. CDR3 region: CSVERQSSYNEQFF. In nucleotides, the CDR3 is TGCAGCGTTGAGCGGCAGAGCTCCTACAATGAGCAGTTCTTC.

This clonotype was picked up a small number of times. The V call is TRBV10-3, the J call TRBJ2-3; possible D gene TRBD1, 5 bases. Germline-derived CDR1 and CDR2 are ENHRY and SYGVKD. Between the trimmed V and J ends, which lost 0 bases and 2 bases, there was a span of 9 bases. The CDR3 runs 15 residues. The CDR3: CAISESSGNTDTQYF. The CDR3 bases are TGTGCCATCAGTGAGTCTTCAGGGAACACAGATACGCAGTATTTT.

This clonotype was detected only a few times. The chain carries TRBV5-1 and TRBJ2-3, with a weak D call TRBD2 (6 bases). The V gene lost 2 bases and the J gene lost 0 bases, with 10 bases spanning the gap. CDR3 length: 15 amino acids. Germline loops: CDR1 SGHRS, CDR2 YFSETQ. The CDR3 nucleotides are TGCGCCAGCAGCTTTACGGGGACTAGCACAGATACGCAGTATTTT. It specifies CASSFTGTSTDTQYF. Full variable domain (remainder filled in from reference TRBV5-1 and TRBJ2-3): KAGVTQTPRYLIKTRGQQVTLSCSPISGHRSVSWYQQTPGQGLQFLFEYFSETQRNKGNFPGRFSGRQFSNSRSEMNVSTLELGDSALYLCASSFTGTSTDTQYFGPGTRLTVL.

In nucleotides, the CDR3 is TGTGCCAGCAGTGGACTAGCGGAAAACTACGAGCAGTACTTC. It specifies CASSGLAENYEQYF. The rearrangement uses TRBV2 and TRBJ2-7, with 9 positions matching TRBD2. Germline V CDR1 and CDR2: SNHLY, FYNNEI. With 4 bases clipped from V and 3 bases from J, the junction kept 4 bases outside the gene matches. The CDR3 spans 14 residues.

The chain employs TRBV18 and TRBJ2-2, with a weak D call TRBD2 (6 bases). The CDR3 runs to 14 residues. V lost 0 bases and J 6 bases, leaving 8 bases between the germline ends. Per the germline V gene, CDR1 is KGHSH and CDR2 is LQKENI. This chain's CDR3 is CASSPPTRPGELFF. CDR3 sequence (DNA): TGTGCCAGCTCACCACCGACTAGGCCCGGGGAGCTGTTTTTT.

The chain couples TRBV18 to TRBJ2-7; the D is unclear. Germline V gene sequence: CDR1 KGHSH, CDR2 LQKENI. The CDR3 is 14 residues long. V was pared by 2 bases and J by 0 bases, with 8 bases between. CDR3 sequence reads: CASSPAPSSYEQYF. The CDR3 region has the DNA TGTGCCAGCTCACCAGCCCCTAGCTCCTACGAGCAGTACTTC.

Only a few counts were recorded for this clonotype. V usage is TRBV7-9 and J usage is TRBJ2-7; D may match TRBD1 or TRBD2 (5 bases each). CDR1 is SEHNR, CDR2 FQNEAQ, per germline (reference sequence). V lost 2 bases to trimming and J lost 3 bases, with 8 bases between them. This CDR3 is 13 amino acids long. CDR3 in amino acids: CASSLWGIYEQYF. DNA for the CDR3: TGTGCCAGCAGCTTATGGGGGATCTACGAGCAGTACTTC.